A single sample gave rise to the 20 T cell receptor beta chains below, sequenced in a study of pediatric ulcerative colitis. During colonoscopy, one to two rectal pinch biopsies were collected. The data were produced by immunoSEQ multiplex PCR, yet TCRdb's version contains in-frame clones alone and is incomplete. The table has around 34,000 clones, roughly three quarters seen once. The specimen sequenced was gut tissue. The receptors shown here come from a boy younger than 18 with mild ulcerative colitis.

CDR3 nucleotide sequence: TGCGCCACCGAGAAAGGTAGTCCCAGAGGAAACACCATATATTTT. Residues: CATEKGSPRGNTIYF. The chain has TRBV10-2 and TRBJ1-3, with D uncertain. This CDR3 is built from 15 residues. CDR1 is WSHSY, CDR2 SAAADI, per germline. Trimming removed 10 bases from V and 4 bases from J, with 20 bases in between.

This clone was observed a handful of times. V usage is TRBV2 and J usage is TRBJ1-1, with 7 bases matching TRBD1. Trimming took 5 bases from V and 13 from J; bases not matched to a gene: 10. CDR3 size: 12 residues. Germline-derived CDR1 and CDR2 are SNHLY and FYNNEI. The CDR3: CASSLTGTKGFF. For the CDR3, the DNA is TGTGCCAGCAGTTTGACAGGGACTAAGGGTTTCTTT.

CDR3 amino acids: CASSLWSSGGWDTQYF. In DNA, the CDR3 is TGTGCCAGCAGTTTATGGTCTAGCGGGGGCTGGGATACGCAGTATTTT. This chain joins TRBV27 and TRBJ2-3; 10 bases line up with TRBD2. Trimming took 1 base from V and 6 from J; bases not matched to a gene: 7. CDR3 length equals 16 residues. Germline V gives CDR1 MNHEY, CDR2 SMNVEV (reference sequence).

This clone was observed a single time. V gene TRBV2 combines with J gene TRBJ1-4; D uncertain. The CDR3 has 15 residues. The germline CDR1 and CDR2 sequences are SNHLY and FYNNEI. Trimming removed 0 bases from V and 10 bases from J, with 15 bases in between. The CDR3 DNA reads TGTGCCAGCAGTGAAGCTCGGGGTGATTGGGGAAAACTGTTTTTT. Translated, it gives CASSEARGDWGKLFF.

V usage is TRBV7-9 and J usage is TRBJ1-1; D not certain. Germline V gene data show CDR1 as SEHNR and CDR2 as FQNEAQ (reference sequence). This CDR3 spans 14 amino acids. Trimming took 6 bases from V and 4 from J, leaving 15 bases between them. The chain's CDR3 is CASSLTTEGTEAFF. As DNA, the CDR3 is TGTGCCAGCAGTTTAACGACCGAAGGCACTGAAGCTTTCTTT. The full variable domain, completed using reference TRBV7-9 and TRBJ1-1, is DTGVSQNPRHKITKRGQNVTFRCDPISEHNRLYWYRQTLGQGPEFLTYFQNEAQLEKSRLLSDRFSAERPKGSFSTLEIQRTEQGDSAMYLCASSLTTEGTEAFFGQGTRLTVV.

The chain has TRBV7-9 and TRBJ2-3; TRBD2 matches at 7 bases. Per the germline V gene, CDR1 is SEHNR and CDR2 is FQNEAQ (reference sequence). Unmatched junction bases numbered 10, after V lost 5 bases and J lost 2 bases. The CDR3 contains 16 residues. This chain's CDR3 is CASSLKRGALTDTQYF. In DNA, the CDR3 is TGTGCCAGCAGCCTGAAGCGGGGAGCCCTCACAGATACGCAGTATTTT.

This clone was recorded a few times. The rearrangement links TRBV5-4 to TRBJ1-2; the D gene is possibly TRBD1 (5 bases). Per germline, CDR1 SGHNT and CDR2 YYREEE (reference sequence). There are 14 residues in the CDR3. The V and J ends lost 0 bases and 2 bases respectively, with 8 bases between them. The CDR3, as DNA: TGTGCCAGCAGCTTGGTGGGGCAGAACTATGGCTACACCTTC. This translates into CASSLVGQNYGYTF.

The rearrangement uses TRBV27 and TRBJ2-3; no firm D call. Germline V gene sequence: CDR1 MNHEY, CDR2 SMNVEV (reference sequence). There are 13 residues in the CDR3. V dropped 3 bases and J dropped 6 bases, with 10 bases sitting between them. The CDR3 region is CASSFLAEDTQYF. The DNA of the CDR3 is TGTGCCAGCAGTTTCTTGGCCGAGGATACGCAGTATTTT.

The V and J genes are TRBV4-1 and TRBJ2-1, with D unclear. This CDR3 contains 16 residues. The V end lost 0 bases, the J end lost 9 bases, and 18 bases lay between the germline ends. Germline V lookup: CDR1 MGHRA, CDR2 YSYEKL. CDR3 nucleotides: TGCGCCAGCAGCCAAGACGGTAGGCGGTCGATAAGTGAGCAGTTCTTC. Amino acids: CASSQDGRRSISEQFF.

This chain joins TRBV11-2 and TRBJ2-7; TRBD1 aligns across 8 bases. Germline V gene sequence: CDR1 SGHAT, CDR2 FQNNGV. CDR3 size: 14 residues. V lost 2 bases, J lost 2 bases, and 2 bases stayed unmatched. The CDR3, as DNA: TGTGCCAGCAGCTTATGGGACAGGCCCTACGAGCAGTACTTC. Translating it yields CASSLWDRPYEQYF. The whole variable domain, remainder taken from reference TRBV11-2 and TRBJ2-7, is EAGVAQSPRYKIIEKRQSVAFWCNPISGHATLYWYQQILGQGPKLLIQFQNNGVVDDSQLPKDRFSAERLKGVDSTLKIQPAKLEDSAVYLCASSLWDRPYEQYFGPGTRLTVT.

The chain recombines TRBV5-4 with TRBJ2-6, with D unclear. CDR1 is SGHNT, CDR2 YYREEE, per germline (reference sequence). V lost 3 bases and J lost 0, with 4 bases in between. This CDR3 is built from 14 residues. CDR3 loop: CASSSNSGANVLTF. The CDR3 DNA is TGTGCCAGCAGCTCGAACTCTGGGGCCAACGTCCTGACTTTC.

The V call is TRBV7-2, the J call TRBJ1-2; possible D gene TRBD1, 5 bases. This CDR3 comprises 14 residues. The V end was cut by 4 bases, the J end by 4 bases, with 13 bases between. CDR1 and CDR2 from the germline V gene are SGHTA and FQGNSA. CDR3 coding DNA: TGTGCCAGCAGCTCAAGGGGCGGGGGCTATGGCTACACCTTC. Translating it yields CASSSRGGGYGYTF.

This clone has more than one count but fewer than ten. The V and J genes are TRBV7-3 and TRBJ1-1; D gene ambiguous. CDR1 is SGHTA, CDR2 FQGTGA, per germline. Trimming shortened V by 5 bases and J by 6 bases, and 19 bases separated the two germline ends. This CDR3 spans 15 amino acids. The CDR3 spells CASSQDPRLKAEAFF. Here the CDR3 DNA reads TGTGCCAGCAGCCAGGACCCACGGTTGAAAGCTGAAGCTTTCTTT.

This chain uses TRBV7-8 with TRBJ1-6; TRBD1 matches at 7 bases. The CDR3 runs to 15 residues. Germline V gene lookup returns CDR1 SGHVS and CDR2 FQNEAQ. J was trimmed by 10 bases and V by 2 bases; bases with no gene match: 8. The CDR3 DNA sequence: TGTGCCAGCAGCTTACGTGACAGGGATGGATCACCCCTCCACTTT. Translating it yields CASSLRDRDGSPLHF.

This chain connects TRBV5-8 to TRBJ1-3; the D is unclear. The germline V gene encodes CDR1 SGHTS and CDR2 YDEGEE. V was trimmed by 0 bases and J by 2 bases, leaving 9 bases between them. There are 15 residues in the CDR3. The CDR3: CASSLVGRPGNTIYF. CDR3 DNA: TGTGCCAGCAGCTTGGTAGGGCGCCCTGGAAACACCATATATTTT.

This clone came up once. This specimen includes other DNA sequences encoding the same CDR3. V and J are TRBV7-2 and TRBJ1-6; TRBD1 matches 10 bases. The CDR3 covers 15 residues. Trimming took 3 bases from V and 8 from J; bases not matched to a gene: 4. Germline assignment: CDR1 SGHTA and CDR2 FQGNSA. Here the CDR3 reads CASSLVGQGDSPLHF. The CDR3 nucleotides are TGTGCCAGCAGCTTGGTCGGACAGGGGGATTCACCCCTCCACTTT.

The chain joins TRBV30 to TRBJ2-3; perhaps TRBD2 as D (6 bases). CDR1 and CDR2 from the germline V gene are GTSNPN and SVGIG (reference sequence). V was pared by 2 bases and J by 6 bases, with 12 bases between. The CDR3 runs 13 residues. CDR3 sequence: CAWSRGGSDTQYF. The CDR3 DNA follows: TGTGCCTGGAGTCGTGGGGGGTCGGATACGCAGTATTTT.

This sequence joins TRBV5-1 and TRBJ2-7; TRBD1 agrees at 8 bases. After removal of 0 bases from V and 7 bases from J, the junction contained 9 bases not matched to a gene. CDR3 length: 15 amino acids. Germline CDR1 SGHRS, CDR2 YFSETQ. This chain's CDR3 is CASSLEFGQGREQYF. The CDR3 coding sequence is TGCGCCAGCAGCTTGGAATTCGGACAGGGACGGGAGCAGTACTTC.

The gene calls are TRBV5-8 and TRBJ1-2, with 7 bases matching TRBD1. The CDR3 extends over 13 amino acids. V was clipped by 5 bases and J by 4 bases; unmatched bases: 5. Per germline, CDR1 SGHTS and CDR2 YDEGEE. CDR3 sequence: CASSPGQAYGYTF. The CDR3 DNA reads as TGTGCCAGCAGTCCAGGACAGGCCTATGGCTACACCTTC.

The chain employs TRBV5-6 and TRBJ2-7; D possibly corresponds to TRBD1 (6 bases). The V gene's germline CDR1 is SGHDT and CDR2 YYEEEE. The CDR3 covers 14 residues. Trimming pared 2 bases from V and 4 bases from J, leaving 13 bases between. CDR3 DNA: TGTGCCAGCAGCTTCCGGGACACATATTACGAGCAGTACTTC. Translated: CASSFRDTYYEQYF.